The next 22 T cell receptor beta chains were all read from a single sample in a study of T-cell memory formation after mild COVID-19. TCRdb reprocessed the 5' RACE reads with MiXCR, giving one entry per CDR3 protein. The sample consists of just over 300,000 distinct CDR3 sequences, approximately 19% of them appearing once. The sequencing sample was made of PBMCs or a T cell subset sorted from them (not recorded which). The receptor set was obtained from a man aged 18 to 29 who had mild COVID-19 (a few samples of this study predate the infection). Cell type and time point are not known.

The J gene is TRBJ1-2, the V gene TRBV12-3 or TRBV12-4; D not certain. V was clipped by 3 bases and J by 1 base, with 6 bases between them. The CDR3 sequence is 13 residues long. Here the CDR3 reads CASSFADNYGYTF. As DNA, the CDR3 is TGTGCCAGCAGTTTTGCAGATAACTATGGCTACACCTTC.

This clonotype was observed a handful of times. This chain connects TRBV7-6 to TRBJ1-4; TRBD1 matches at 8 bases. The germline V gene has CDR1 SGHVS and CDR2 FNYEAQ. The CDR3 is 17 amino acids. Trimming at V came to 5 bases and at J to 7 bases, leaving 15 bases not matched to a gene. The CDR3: CASSQTPSTGVGEKLFF. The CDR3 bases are TGTGCCAGCAGCCAGACCCCTTCGACAGGGGTAGGTGAAAAACTGTTTTTT.

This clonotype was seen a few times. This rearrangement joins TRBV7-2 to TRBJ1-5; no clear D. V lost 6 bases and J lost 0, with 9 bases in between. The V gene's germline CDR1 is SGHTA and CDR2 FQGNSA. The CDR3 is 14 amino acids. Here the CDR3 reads CASSEAYSNQPQHF. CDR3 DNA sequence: TGTGCCAGCAGTGAGGCGTATAGCAATCAGCCCCAGCATTTT.

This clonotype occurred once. The CDR3 DNA is TGTGCCAGCAGCCCTACAGGGCTCAATGAGCAGTTCTTC. It specifies CASSPTGLNEQFF. The chain is built from TRBV7-9 and TRBJ2-1; D is possibly TRBD1 (6 bases). V was shortened by 5 bases and J by 6 bases, with 11 bases between the two germline ends. CDR1 is SEHNR, CDR2 FQNEAQ, per germline (reference sequence). CDR3 length equals 13 residues.

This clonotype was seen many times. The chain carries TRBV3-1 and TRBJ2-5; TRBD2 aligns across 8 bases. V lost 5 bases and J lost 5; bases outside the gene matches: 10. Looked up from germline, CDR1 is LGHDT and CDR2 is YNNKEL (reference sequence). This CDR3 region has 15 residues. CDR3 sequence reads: CASSASGLAGETQYF. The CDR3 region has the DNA TGTGCCAGCAGCGCGTCCGGACTAGCCGGGGAGACCCAGTACTTC.

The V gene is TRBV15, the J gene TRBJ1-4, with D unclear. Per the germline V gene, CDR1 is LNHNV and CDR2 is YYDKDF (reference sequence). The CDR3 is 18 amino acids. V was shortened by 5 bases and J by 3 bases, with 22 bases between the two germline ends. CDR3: CATSRLGRASLPNEKLFF. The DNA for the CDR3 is TGTGCCACCAGCCGCCTAGGAAGGGCGAGCTTGCCTAATGAAAAACTGTTTTTT.

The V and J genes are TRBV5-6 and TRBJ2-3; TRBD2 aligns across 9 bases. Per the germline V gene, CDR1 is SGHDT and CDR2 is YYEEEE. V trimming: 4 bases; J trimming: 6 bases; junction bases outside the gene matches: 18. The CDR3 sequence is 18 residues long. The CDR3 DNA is TGTGCCAGCAGCCCGCTATACCTTCGGCGGGGGGGCCTCGATACGCAGTATTTT. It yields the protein CASSPLYLRRGGLDTQYF.

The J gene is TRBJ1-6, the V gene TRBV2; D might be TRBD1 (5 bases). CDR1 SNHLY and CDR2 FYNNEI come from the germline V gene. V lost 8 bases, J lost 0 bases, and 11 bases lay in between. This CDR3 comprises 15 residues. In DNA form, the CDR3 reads TGTGCCAGCGGGGGGACCAGCTCCTATAATTCACCCCTCCACTTT. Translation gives CASGGTSSYNSPLHF.

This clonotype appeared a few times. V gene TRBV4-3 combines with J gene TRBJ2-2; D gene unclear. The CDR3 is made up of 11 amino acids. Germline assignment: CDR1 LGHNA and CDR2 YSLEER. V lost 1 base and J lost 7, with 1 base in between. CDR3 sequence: CASSQGGELFF. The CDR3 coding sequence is TGCGCCAGCAGCCAAGGCGGGGAGCTGTTTTTT.

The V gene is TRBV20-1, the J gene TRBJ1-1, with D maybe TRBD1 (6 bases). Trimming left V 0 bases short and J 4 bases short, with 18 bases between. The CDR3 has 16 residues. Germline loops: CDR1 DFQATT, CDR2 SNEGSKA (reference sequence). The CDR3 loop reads CSARDTRHRVGTEAFF. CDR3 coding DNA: TGCAGTGCTAGAGACACCAGGCACAGGGTAGGCACTGAAGCTTTCTTT.

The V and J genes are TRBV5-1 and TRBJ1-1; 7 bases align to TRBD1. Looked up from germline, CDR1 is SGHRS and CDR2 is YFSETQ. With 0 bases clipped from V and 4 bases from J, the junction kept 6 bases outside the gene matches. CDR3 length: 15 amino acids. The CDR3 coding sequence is TGCGCCAGCAGCTTGGGGAGGGGGCTCAGCACTGAAGCTTTCTTT. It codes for CASSLGRGLSTEAFF.

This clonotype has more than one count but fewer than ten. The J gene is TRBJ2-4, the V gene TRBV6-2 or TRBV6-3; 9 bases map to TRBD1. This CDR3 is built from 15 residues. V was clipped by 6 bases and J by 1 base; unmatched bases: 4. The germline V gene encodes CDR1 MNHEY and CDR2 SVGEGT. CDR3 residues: CASRAQGAAKNIQYF. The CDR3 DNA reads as TGTGCCAGCAGAGCACAGGGGGCTGCCAAAAACATTCAGTACTTC.

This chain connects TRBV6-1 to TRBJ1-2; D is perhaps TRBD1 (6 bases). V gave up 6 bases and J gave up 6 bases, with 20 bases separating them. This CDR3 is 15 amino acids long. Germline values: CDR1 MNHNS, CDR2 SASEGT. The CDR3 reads CASSLGLGGLDGYTF. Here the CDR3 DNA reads TGTGCCAGCAGCCTCGGGTTGGGGGGGCTGGATGGCTACACCTTC.

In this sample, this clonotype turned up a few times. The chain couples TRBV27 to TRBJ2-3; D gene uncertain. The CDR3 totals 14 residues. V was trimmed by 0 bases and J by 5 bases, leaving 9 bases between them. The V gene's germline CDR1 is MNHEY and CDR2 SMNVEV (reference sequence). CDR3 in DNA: TGTGCCAGCAGTTTATCGTATTTTCGAGATACGCAGTATTTT. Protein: CASSLSYFRDTQYF.

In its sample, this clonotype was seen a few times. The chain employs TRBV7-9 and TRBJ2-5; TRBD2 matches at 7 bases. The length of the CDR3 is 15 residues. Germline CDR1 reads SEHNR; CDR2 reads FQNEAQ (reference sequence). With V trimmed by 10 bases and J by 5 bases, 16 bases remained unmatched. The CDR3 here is CATGKAGPKGETQYF. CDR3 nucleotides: TGTGCCACCGGAAAAGCGGGGCCAAAGGGGGAGACCCAGTACTTC.

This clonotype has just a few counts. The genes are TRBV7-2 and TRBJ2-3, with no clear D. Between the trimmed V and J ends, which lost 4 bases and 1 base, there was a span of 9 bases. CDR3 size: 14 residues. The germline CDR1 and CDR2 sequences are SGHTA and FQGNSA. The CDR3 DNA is TGTGCCAGCAGCTCCTACTTACGCACAGATACGCAGTATTTT. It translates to CASSSYLRTDTQYF.

The CDR3 reads CASSARDSYGYTF. In DNA form, the CDR3 reads TGTGCCAGCAGCGCCCGGGACAGCTATGGCTACACCTTC. The chain couples TRBV9 to TRBJ1-2; TRBD1 agrees at 7 bases. V gave up 3 bases and J gave up 4 bases; unmatched junction bases: 3. The CDR3 loop spans 13 amino acids. Germline V gene data show CDR1 as SGDLS and CDR2 as YYNGEE.

CDR3 residues: CASSQGLIKNTEAFF. CDR3 in DNA: TGTGCCAGCAGCCAAGGACTGATCAAGAACACTGAAGCTTTCTTT. This chain links TRBV7-2 with TRBJ1-1; D is unresolved. Germline-derived CDR1 and CDR2 are SGHTA and FQGNSA. The CDR3 loop spans 15 amino acids. V gave up 5 bases and J gave up 1 base, with 14 bases separating them.

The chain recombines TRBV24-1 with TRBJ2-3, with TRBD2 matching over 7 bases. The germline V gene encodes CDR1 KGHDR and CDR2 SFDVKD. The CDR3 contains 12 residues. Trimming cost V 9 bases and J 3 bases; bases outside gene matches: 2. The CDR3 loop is CATGGGTDTQYF. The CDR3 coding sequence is TGTGCCACCGGGGGAGGGACAGATACGCAGTATTTT.

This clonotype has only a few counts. CDR3 nucleotides: TGCGCCAGCAGTGCGGGAAGGGACGAGCAGTACTTC. Protein product: CASSAGRDEQYF. The rearrangement links TRBV4-1 to TRBJ2-7, with TRBD2 as a possible D gene (6 bases). This CDR3 comprises 12 residues. V was trimmed by 6 bases and J by 5 bases, leaving 11 bases between them. Germline CDR1 reads MGHRA; CDR2 reads YSYEKL.

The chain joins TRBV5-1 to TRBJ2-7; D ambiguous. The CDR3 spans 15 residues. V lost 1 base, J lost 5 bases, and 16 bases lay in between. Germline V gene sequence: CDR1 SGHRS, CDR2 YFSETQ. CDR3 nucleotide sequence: TGCGCCAGCAGCTTGCTCAGTCTTATCACGGACGAGCAGTACTTC. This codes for CASSLLSLITDEQYF.

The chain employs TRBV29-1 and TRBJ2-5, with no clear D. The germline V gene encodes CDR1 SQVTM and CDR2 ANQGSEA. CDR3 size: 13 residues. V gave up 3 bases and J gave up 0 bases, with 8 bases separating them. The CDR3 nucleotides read TGCAGCGTTGAGGAACAGAACCAAGAGACCCAGTACTTC. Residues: CSVEEQNQETQYF.